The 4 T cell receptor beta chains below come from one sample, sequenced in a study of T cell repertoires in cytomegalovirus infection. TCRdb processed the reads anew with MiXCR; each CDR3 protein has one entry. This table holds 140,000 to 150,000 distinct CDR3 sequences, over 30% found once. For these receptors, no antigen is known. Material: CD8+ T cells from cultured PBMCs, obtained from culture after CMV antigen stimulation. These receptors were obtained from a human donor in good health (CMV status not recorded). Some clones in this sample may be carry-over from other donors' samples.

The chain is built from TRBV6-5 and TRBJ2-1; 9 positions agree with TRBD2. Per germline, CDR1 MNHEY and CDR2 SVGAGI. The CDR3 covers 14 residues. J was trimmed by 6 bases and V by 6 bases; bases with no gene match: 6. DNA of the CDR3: TGTGCCAGCAGCCCAGGAGCGGGGGGCAATGAGCAGTTCTTC. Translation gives CASSPGAGGNEQFF.

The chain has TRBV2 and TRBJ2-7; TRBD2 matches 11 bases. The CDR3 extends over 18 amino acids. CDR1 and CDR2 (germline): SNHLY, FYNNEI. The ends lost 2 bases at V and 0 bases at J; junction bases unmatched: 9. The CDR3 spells CASSEYASGGSGSYEQYF. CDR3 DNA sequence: TGTGCCAGCAGTGAATATGCTAGCGGGGGGTCGGGCTCCTACGAGCAGTACTTC.

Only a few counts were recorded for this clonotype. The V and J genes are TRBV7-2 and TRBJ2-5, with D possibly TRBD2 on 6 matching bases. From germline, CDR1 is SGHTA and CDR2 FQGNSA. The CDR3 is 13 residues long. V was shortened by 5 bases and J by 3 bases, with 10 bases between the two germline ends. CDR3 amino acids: CASSLWGEETQYF. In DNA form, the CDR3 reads TGTGCCAGCAGCCTCTGGGGGGAAGAGACCCAGTACTTC. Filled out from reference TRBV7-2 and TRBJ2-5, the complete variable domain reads GAGVSQSPSNKVTEKGKDVELRCDPISGHTALYWYRQSLGQGLEFLIYFQGNSAPDKSGLPSDRFSAERTGGSVSTLTIQRTQQEDSAVYLCASSLWGEETQYFGPGTRLLVL.

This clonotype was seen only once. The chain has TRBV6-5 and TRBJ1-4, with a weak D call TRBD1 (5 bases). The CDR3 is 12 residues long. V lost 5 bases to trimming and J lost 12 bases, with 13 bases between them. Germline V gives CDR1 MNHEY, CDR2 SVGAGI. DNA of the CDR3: TGTGCCAGCAGTCCAGGGACTTTGGAACTGTTTTTT. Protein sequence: CASSPGTLELFF.